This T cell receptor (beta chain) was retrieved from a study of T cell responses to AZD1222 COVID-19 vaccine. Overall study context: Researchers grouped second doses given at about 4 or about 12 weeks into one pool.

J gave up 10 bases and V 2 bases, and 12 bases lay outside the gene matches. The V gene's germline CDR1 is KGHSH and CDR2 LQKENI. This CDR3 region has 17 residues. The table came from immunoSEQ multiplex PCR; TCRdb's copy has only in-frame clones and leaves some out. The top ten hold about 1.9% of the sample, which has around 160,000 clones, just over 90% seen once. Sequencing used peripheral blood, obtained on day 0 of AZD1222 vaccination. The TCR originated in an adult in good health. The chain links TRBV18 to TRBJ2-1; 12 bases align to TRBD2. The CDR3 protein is CASSPIGTSGPSKEQFF. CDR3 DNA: TGTGCCAGCTCACCAATCGGGACTAGCGGGCCGAGCAAAGAGCAGTTCTTC.